Below are 10 T cell receptor beta chains sequenced from a single sample in a study of glioma-infiltrating T cells after dendritic cell vaccination (TCRdb year 2016). The receptor library was made with the immunoSEQ multiplex PCR assay. TCRdb holds this immuneACCESS table with in-frame rearrangements only. Some clones are missing; in checked studies, unresolved V genes explain under half, and the rest has no known cause. Counted in this sample were about 64,000 clones; more than 75% of them appeared once. The ten largest clones represent about 9% of the sample. The material sequenced was blood, taken before dendritic cell vaccination. The source is a human donor with glioblastoma.

The V and J genes are TRBV25-1 and TRBJ1-4; tentative D call: TRBD1 (5 bases). Deletions cut 2 bases from V and 5 bases from J, with 9 bases between. There are 14 residues in the CDR3. Germline lookup yields CDR1 MGHDK and CDR2 SYGVNS. The CDR3 is CASSEQGINEKLFF. The CDR3 DNA reads as TGTGCCAGCAGTGAACAGGGCATCAATGAAAAACTGTTTTTT. The whole variable domain, filled in from reference TRBV25-1 and TRBJ1-4, reads EADIYQTPRYLVIGTGKKITLECSQTMGHDKMYWYQQDPGMELHLIHYSYGVNSTEKGDLSSESTVSRIRTEHFPLTLESARPSHTSQYLCASSEQGINEKLFFGSGTQLSVL.

V is TRBV5-1 and J is TRBJ1-1, with D perhaps TRBD1 (5 bases). This CDR3 is built from 13 residues. Trimming took 4 bases from V and 1 from J, leaving 8 bases between them. Germline V gene lookup returns CDR1 SGHRS and CDR2 YFSETQ. CDR3: CASSITGNTEAFF. CDR3 nucleotides: TGCGCCAGCAGCATTACAGGGAACACTGAAGCTTTCTTT.

J is TRBJ1-6 and V is TRBV10-2, with 7 bases identical to TRBD1. The CDR3 contains 14 residues. From germline, CDR1 is WSHSY and CDR2 SAAADI. V was pared by 4 bases and J by 5 bases, with 2 bases of the junction left unmatched. Here the CDR3 reads CASSVGQDNSPLHF. Written as DNA, the CDR3 is TGCGCCAGCAGTGTAGGACAGGATAATTCACCCCTCCACTTT.

This clone came up once. This chain joins TRBV7-2 and TRBJ1-3; 10 nucleotides line up with TRBD1. The germline gives CDR1 SGHTA, CDR2 FQGNSA. V lost 1 base, J lost 2 bases, and 5 bases stayed unmatched. The CDR3 covers 17 residues. The CDR3 loop is CASSLGSGQGPGNTIYF. The CDR3 DNA reads TGTGCCAGCAGCTTAGGATCGGGACAGGGGCCTGGAAACACCATATATTTT.

This clone has only a few counts. The chain recombines TRBV5-1 with TRBJ2-7; 8 nucleotides line up with TRBD2. From germline, CDR1 is SGHRS and CDR2 YFSETQ. The CDR3 is 15 amino acids. V gave up 0 bases and J gave up 3 bases; unmatched junction bases: 5. For the CDR3, the DNA is TGCGCCAGCAGCTTGGTGCTAGCGGGCCGCTACGAGCAGTACTTC. Translation: CASSLVLAGRYEQYF.

The chain has TRBV7-9 and TRBJ2-1, with 7 bases aligning to TRBD2. The length of the CDR3 is 13 residues. Losses at the gene ends were 3 bases for V and 7 bases for J; bases not matched to a gene: 3. Germline assignment: CDR1 SEHNR and CDR2 FQNEAQ (reference sequence). The DNA for the CDR3 is TGTGCCAGCAGCTTGGCCGGGGGGAATGAGCAGTTCTTC. It yields the protein CASSLAGGNEQFF.

Only one count was recorded for this clone. The chain has TRBV6-5 and TRBJ2-2, with D perhaps TRBD2 (6 bases). V shed 4 bases and J shed 6 bases, with 6 bases lying between them. Germline CDR1 MNHEY, CDR2 SVGAGI. This CDR3 is 12 amino acids long. The CDR3 DNA is TGTGCCAGCAGTTGGAGGGCCGGGGAGCTGTTTTTT. Translating it yields CASSWRAGELFF.

The chain recombines TRBV19 with TRBJ1-1, with D perhaps TRBD1 (5 bases). V lost 5 bases and J 0 bases, leaving 10 bases between the germline ends. Germline values: CDR1 LNHDA, CDR2 SQIVND (reference sequence). The CDR3 is made up of 14 amino acids. The CDR3 nucleotides are TGTGCCAGTAGTTTTCAGGGCTTGAACACTGAAGCTTTCTTT. Protein: CASSFQGLNTEAFF.

The V and J genes are TRBV4-1 and TRBJ2-7; 7 bases map to TRBD2. Germline assignment: CDR1 MGHRA and CDR2 YSYEKL. V lost 4 bases, J lost 7 bases, and 4 bases stayed unmatched. This CDR3 spans 12 amino acids. CDR3 in DNA: TGCGCCAGCAGCCTCAGCGGGGAAGAGCAGTACTTC. Its protein is CASSLSGEEQYF.

J is TRBJ2-3 and V is TRBV6-6, with a tentative D call TRBD1 (5 bases). Germline CDR1 is MNHNY and CDR2 is SVGAGI (reference sequence). The CDR3 runs to 15 residues. The germline V and J ends were trimmed by 0 bases and 4 bases, with 11 bases remaining between them. DNA for the CDR3: TGTGCCAGCAGTTACTCGAGCGCAGGGTCAGATACGCAGTATTTT. Its protein is CASSYSSAGSDTQYF.